Only a few counts were recorded for the clone carrying this TCR beta chain. The antigen remains unidentified. This sample is part of a study of shared clonotypes between healthy human individuals. Study findings and constraints: The represented genetic and exposure-history diversity was limited by the small number of donors. Sequencing depth was predicted to influence how clonotypes are shared among donors. At large depth, rarefaction still showed sorted-subset sequencing to be incomplete.

CDR3 length equals 15 residues. The V gene end was trimmed by 4 bases and the J gene end by 0 bases; junction bases not matched to a gene: 6. The germline V gene has CDR1 SGHDN and CDR2 FVKESK. Per the original data handling: Filtering differed, since immunoSEQ gave only junction sequences and no quality scores. Produced via immunoSEQ multiplex PCR; TCRdb's table is partial and in-frame only. That table gives V, J and clone size, and the DNA gave D and trimming. The data contain 650,000 to 750,000 clones, about two thirds of them singletons. This receptor was identified in a woman aged 25-40 years in good health. J is TRBJ2-7 and V is TRBV14; 7 bases agree with TRBD2. The sequenced sample was memory CD4+ T cells sorted from blood. Subset noted: CD45RA-negative fraction. CDR3 sequence: CASSRSAGISYEQYF. In nucleotides, the CDR3 is TGTGCCAGCAGCCGGTCAGCGGGGATCTCCTACGAGCAGTACTTC.